Below are 27 T cell receptor beta chains sequenced from a single sample in a study of response to subunit inactivated influenza vaccine. Each CDR3 protein gets one entry after TCRdb re-called the RT-PCR reads with MiXCR. The top ten clones hold 8.5% to 14% of a sample with a few hundred thousand distinct CDR3 sequences, about 14% of them seen once. The source material was PBMCs from blood, sampled 11 to 12 days after vaccination. Receptors were obtained from a man over 45 who received an inactivated influenza vaccine.

The CDR3 bases are TGTGCCAGCAGTCCCCGGGACAGGCTAAATCTTTCCTACAATGAGCAGTTCTTC. It specifies CASSPRDRLNLSYNEQFF. The chain couples TRBV12-3 or TRBV12-4 to TRBJ2-1; TRBD1 matches 8 bases. CDR3 length equals 18 residues. V shed 5 bases, J shed 1 base, and the junction held 13 bases outside the gene matches.

This clonotype has just a few counts. The genes are TRBV6-5 and TRBJ1-1; D is unresolved. The germline V gene encodes CDR1 MNHEY and CDR2 SVGAGI. Trimming cost V 2 bases and J 1 base, with 11 bases left between them. The CDR3 length is 15 residues. The CDR3, as DNA: TGTGCCAGCAGTTACCGGCGGGAGGGGAACACTGAAGCTTTCTTT. Translation: CASSYRREGNTEAFF.

The chain links TRBV7-3 to TRBJ1-1; possibly TRBD1 for D (6 bases). Germline lookup yields CDR1 SGHTA and CDR2 FQGTGA. The CDR3 is 14 residues long. The V and J ends lost 5 bases and 4 bases respectively, with 14 bases between them. The CDR3 region is CASSAQGGVTEAFF. As DNA, the CDR3 is TGTGCCAGCAGCGCACAGGGTGGAGTCACTGAAGCTTTCTTT.

This clonotype was counted a few times. The chain is built from TRBV6-1 and TRBJ1-4, with a possible D match to TRBD1 (6 bases). Germline values: CDR1 MNHNS, CDR2 SASEGT. V was pared by 4 bases and J by 7 bases, with 10 bases between. This CDR3 region has 13 residues. The CDR3 sequence: CASSGHRVEKLFF. The CDR3 DNA is TGTGCCAGCAGTGGTCACAGGGTTGAAAAACTGTTTTTT.

This chain uses TRBV9 with TRBJ2-5; 10 bases are a match to TRBD1. Germline V gene data show CDR1 as SGDLS and CDR2 as YYNGEE. V was pared by 3 bases and J by 4 bases, with 9 bases of the junction left unmatched. The CDR3 length is 16 residues. The CDR3 reads CASSARTGGSGETQYF. The CDR3 nucleotides read TGTGCCAGCAGCGCTCGGACAGGGGGAAGTGGAGAGACCCAGTACTTC.

The chain has TRBV20-1 and TRBJ2-7; 10 bases are shared with TRBD2. J was trimmed by 0 bases and V by 7 bases; bases with no gene match: 12. The CDR3 consists of 16 residues. Germline V gene data show CDR1 as DFQATT and CDR2 as SNEGSKA (reference sequence). CDR3 in DNA: TGCAGTGTTAATAGCGGGGGGCCGCCAAGCTCCTACGAGCAGTACTTC. Translating gives CSVNSGGPPSSYEQYF.

This clonotype has a count of ten or more. The gene calls are TRBV5-1 and TRBJ2-7; D gene unclear. This CDR3 is 11 amino acids long. Trimming took off 5 bases at V and 4 bases at J, with 7 bases between the two ends. CDR1 SGHRS and CDR2 YFSETQ come from the germline V gene. CDR3 nucleotides: TGCGCCAGCAGGAGAGAGTACGAGCAGTACTTC. Amino acids: CASRREYEQYF.

This clonotype has just a few counts. This chain links TRBV7-2 with TRBJ1-2, with D possibly matching TRBD1 (5 bases). Germline V gene data show CDR1 as SGHTA and CDR2 as FQGNSA. This CDR3 region has 15 residues. With 5 bases removed from V and 4 bases from J, the gap between germline ends came to 17 bases. The CDR3 nucleotides are TGTGCCAGCAGCCCGGCCAGTGGGGCCGGCTATGGCTACACCTTC. It is translated as CASSPASGAGYGYTF. The full variable domain, rest sourced from reference TRBV7-2 and TRBJ1-2, is GAGVSQSPSNKVTEKGKDVELRCDPISGHTALYWYRQSLGQGLEFLIYFQGNSAPDKSGLPSDRFSAERTGGSVSTLTIQRTQQEDSAVYLCASSPASGAGYGYTFGSGTRLTVV.

The V gene is TRBV6-1, the J gene TRBJ1-6; no firm D call. The CDR3 is 15 amino acids. The V and J ends lost 6 bases and 5 bases respectively, with 14 bases between them. The germline V gene encodes CDR1 MNHNS and CDR2 SASEGT. CDR3 in amino acids: CASRAGNLNNSPLHF. The CDR3 DNA reads TGTGCCAGCAGGGCTGGTAATCTTAATAATTCACCCCTCCACTTT.

In regard to this clonotype: A read error may be the cause here, since a much bigger clone is one base away. V is TRBV20-1 and J is TRBJ2-1, with 11 bases aligning to TRBD2. Germline V lookup: CDR1 DFQATT, CDR2 SNEGSKA (reference sequence). Germline trimming cut 3 bases from V and 8 bases from J; bases unmatched to any gene: 6. This CDR3 comprises 14 residues. CDR3 sequence: CSASGTSGLDEQFF. DNA for the CDR3: TGCAGTGCTAGTGGGACTAGCGGTCTTGATGAGCAGTTCTTC.

The rearrangement joins TRBV20-1 to TRBJ2-1; D unclear. CDR3 size: 15 residues. Germline lookup yields CDR1 DFQATT and CDR2 SNEGSKA (reference sequence). V was pared by 4 bases and J by 0 bases, with 13 bases between. Here the CDR3 reads CSATRTVSSYNEQFF. DNA for the CDR3: TGCAGTGCTACCCGGACCGTCAGCTCCTACAATGAGCAGTTCTTC.

The rearrangement uses TRBV3-1 and TRBJ2-6; 7 positions agree with TRBD1. Germline V gene data show CDR1 as LGHDT and CDR2 as YNNKEL (reference sequence). V gave up 1 base and J gave up 0 bases; unmatched junction bases: 6. This CDR3 comprises 18 residues. CDR3 coding DNA: TGTGCCAGCAGCCAAGGGACAGGAATCCTCTCTGGGGCCAACGTCCTGACTTTC. Amino acid sequence: CASSQGTGILSGANVLTF.

The V gene is TRBV10-3, the J gene TRBJ2-1, with 9 bases aligning to TRBD1. V was clipped by 0 bases and J by 12 bases; unmatched bases: 9. Germline-derived CDR1 and CDR2 are ENHRY and SYGVKD. The CDR3 consists of 15 residues. The CDR3 reads CAISESGGQGSWQFF. CDR3 bases: TGTGCCATCAGTGAGTCGGGGGGACAGGGATCTTGGCAGTTCTTC.

The V call is TRBV7-8, the J call TRBJ2-1; 7 bases fit TRBD1. Germline CDR1 SGHVS, CDR2 FQNEAQ. This CDR3 spans 16 amino acids. Trimming removed 5 bases from V and 7 bases from J; junction bases left unmatched: 14. CDR3: CASSPRQGRPKNEQFF. The DNA of the CDR3 is TGTGCCAGCAGCCCAAGACAGGGCCGACCCAAGAATGAGCAGTTCTTC.

V is TRBV11-2 and J is TRBJ2-5; no clear D gene. The CDR3 has 14 residues. Trimming pared 0 bases from V and 5 bases from J, leaving 10 bases between. Germline CDR1 SGHAT, CDR2 FQNNGV. As DNA, the CDR3 is TGTGCCAGCAGCTTAGATTTCGCGGTGGAGACCCAGTACTTC. It is translated as CASSLDFAVETQYF.

This clonotype has a handful of counts. J is TRBJ2-1 and V is TRBV6-1, with 7 bases that match TRBD2. Germline values: CDR1 MNHNS, CDR2 SASEGT. The length of the CDR3 is 12 residues. With V trimmed by 0 bases and J by 12 bases, 2 bases remained unmatched. CDR3 DNA sequence: TGTGCCAGCAGTGAAGCAGGGAGGGGGCAGTTCTTC. Protein product: CASSEAGRGQFF.

Ten or more counts support this clonotype. V usage is TRBV6-5 and J usage is TRBJ2-3; D ambiguous. Germline V gene data show CDR1 as MNHEY and CDR2 as SVGAGI. CDR3 length: 15 residues. V dropped 3 bases and J dropped 2 bases, with 12 bases sitting between them. CDR3 region: CASSYEIATTDTQYF. The CDR3 DNA reads as TGTGCCAGCAGTTATGAAATAGCCACCACAGATACGCAGTATTTT.

V usage is TRBV10-2 and J usage is TRBJ2-3, with 9 bases identical to TRBD2. Germline CDR1 reads WSHSY; CDR2 reads SAAADI. This CDR3 comprises 15 residues. The V segment lost 5 bases and the J segment 6 bases; nucleotides outside the gene matches: 9. The CDR3 loop is CASSSWRGGSDTQYF. The CDR3 bases are TGCGCCAGCAGTTCTTGGCGGGGGGGCTCGGATACGCAGTATTTT.

This clonotype occurred a few times. The V gene is TRBV12-3 or TRBV12-4, the J gene TRBJ2-7; 8 nucleotides agree with TRBD1. The CDR3 covers 14 residues. V trimming: 3 bases; J trimming: 4 bases; junction bases outside the gene matches: 5. The DNA for the CDR3 is TGTGCCAGCAGTTTGTATAACAGGGGGTACGAGCAGTACTTC. Translated, it gives CASSLYNRGYEQYF.

The rearrangement joins TRBV4-1 to TRBJ2-6; D remains ambiguous. The CDR3 extends over 15 amino acids. The germline gives CDR1 MGHRA, CDR2 YSYEKL. The ends were cut back, 3 bases at V and 3 bases at J, with 9 bases in the middle. Written as DNA, the CDR3 is TGCGCCAGCAGCCAGCGGTGGGTTGGGGCCAACGTCCTGACTTTC. Residues: CASSQRWVGANVLTF.

CDR3 loop: CSVAGALGEQYF. In DNA, the CDR3 is TGCAGCGTCGCAGGGGCCCTCGGCGAGCAGTACTTC. The chain recombines TRBV29-1 with TRBJ2-7; D is possibly TRBD1 (6 bases). This CDR3 is 12 amino acids long. The V end lost 6 bases, the J end lost 6 bases, and 15 bases lay between the germline ends. Germline V gene data show CDR1 as SQVTM and CDR2 as ANQGSEA.

This clonotype was picked up a small number of times. The J gene is TRBJ2-3, the V gene TRBV9, with 10 bases matching TRBD2. The CDR3 totals 15 residues. V was clipped by 3 bases and J by 4 bases; unmatched bases: 5. The germline gives CDR1 SGDLS, CDR2 YYNGEE. DNA of the CDR3: TGTGCCAGCAGCGCCAGCGGGGGGGCCGCAGATACGCAGTATTTT. It translates to CASSASGGAADTQYF.

The V call is TRBV18, the J call TRBJ2-1; D gene ambiguous. CDR1 is KGHSH and CDR2 is LQKENI in the germline V gene. The CDR3 has 14 residues. Between the trimmed V and J ends, which lost 0 bases and 4 bases, there was a span of 7 bases. Written as DNA, the CDR3 is TGTGCCAGCTCACCACCGGAAGAATACAATGAGCAGTTCTTC. It yields the protein CASSPPEEYNEQFF. The entire variable domain, with the rest obtained from reference TRBV18 and TRBJ2-1, is as follows: NAGVMQNPRHLVRRRGQEARLRCSPMKGHSHVYWYRQLPEEGLKFMVYLQKENIIDESGMPKERFSAEFPKEGPSILRIQQVVRGDSAAYFCASSPPEEYNEQFFGPGTRLTVL.

The V gene is TRBV7-3, the J gene TRBJ2-3; TRBD1 matches at 8 bases. Looked up from germline, CDR1 is SGHTA and CDR2 is FQGTGA. J lost 8 bases, V lost 2 bases, and 18 bases had no gene match. The CDR3 sequence is 18 residues long. Written as DNA, the CDR3 is TGTGCCAGCAGCTTACAAGGACAGGGCTCAGGAGCCCAGGGTACGCAGTATTTT. It yields the protein CASSLQGQGSGAQGTQYF.

The CDR3 region is CASSLARDPKNLFF. The DNA for the CDR3 is TGTGCCAGCAGCTTAGCTCGCGACCCTAAGAATCTGTTCTTC. The chain joins TRBV7-9 to TRBJ2-1; unclear D gene. V was pared by 0 bases and J by 15 bases, with 18 bases between. This CDR3 spans 14 amino acids. CDR1 is SEHNR and CDR2 is FQNEAQ in the germline V gene (reference sequence). Full variable domain (remainder filled in from reference TRBV7-9 and TRBJ2-1): DTGVSQNPRHKITKRGQNVTFRCDPISEHNRLYWYRQTLGQGPEFLTYFQNEAQLEKSRLLSDRFSAERPKGSFSTLEIQRTEQGDSAMYLCASSLARDPKNLFFGPGTRLTVL.

The rearrangement joins TRBV9 to TRBJ2-3, with unresolved D. Trimming removed 0 bases from V and 2 bases from J, with 7 bases in between. CDR1 SGDLS and CDR2 YYNGEE come from the germline V gene. This CDR3 region has 14 residues. The CDR3 region is CASSVGRSTDTQYF. The DNA of the CDR3 is TGTGCCAGCAGCGTAGGTCGGTCCACAGATACGCAGTATTTT.

This clonotype was detected only a few times. The chain has TRBV2 and TRBJ2-3; D remains ambiguous. Per germline, CDR1 SNHLY and CDR2 FYNNEI. V shed 8 bases and J shed 4 bases, with 7 bases lying between them. CDR3 size: 11 residues. The DNA for the CDR3 is TGTGCCAGCGGCTTTGCAGATACGCAGTATTTT. Its translation is CASGFADTQYF. Filled out from reference TRBV2 and TRBJ2-3, the complete variable domain reads EPEVTQTPSHQVTQMGQEVILRCVPISNHLYFYWYRQILGQKVEFLVSFYNNEISEKSEIFDDQFSVERPDGSNFTLKIRSTKLEDSAMYFCASGFADTQYFGPGTRLTVL.